This record covers a single TCR beta chain. These data come from a study of T cell changes during pregnancy in multiple sclerosis. This CDR3 comprises 18 residues. Unmatched junction bases numbered 15, after V lost 0 bases and J lost 10 bases. CDR1 is SGDLS, CDR2 YYNGEE, per germline. Using immunoSEQ multiplex PCR, the repertoire was profiled, and TCRdb retains in-frame clones only, with some absent. The sample contains 70,000 to 95,000 clones, roughly 91% of which appear only once. The chain uses TRBV9 and TRBJ2-1; TRBD2 matches 11 bases. The sequenced sample was peripheral blood, obtained after pregnancy. The receptor's source is a female donor in good health, enrolled as a control in a pregnancy study. The CDR3 coding sequence is TGTGCCAGCAGCGTAGGGTTGAGAGATAGCGGGAGGGCCGGAGAGCAGTTCTTC. The encoded protein is CASSVGLRDSGRAGEQFF. Full variable domain (remainder filled in from reference TRBV9 and TRBJ2-1): DSGVTQTPKHLITATGQRVTLRCSPRSGDLSVYWYQQSLDQGLQFLIQYYNGEERAKGNILERFSAQQFPDLHSELNLSSLELGDSALYFCASSVGLRDSGRAGEQFFGPGTRLTVL.